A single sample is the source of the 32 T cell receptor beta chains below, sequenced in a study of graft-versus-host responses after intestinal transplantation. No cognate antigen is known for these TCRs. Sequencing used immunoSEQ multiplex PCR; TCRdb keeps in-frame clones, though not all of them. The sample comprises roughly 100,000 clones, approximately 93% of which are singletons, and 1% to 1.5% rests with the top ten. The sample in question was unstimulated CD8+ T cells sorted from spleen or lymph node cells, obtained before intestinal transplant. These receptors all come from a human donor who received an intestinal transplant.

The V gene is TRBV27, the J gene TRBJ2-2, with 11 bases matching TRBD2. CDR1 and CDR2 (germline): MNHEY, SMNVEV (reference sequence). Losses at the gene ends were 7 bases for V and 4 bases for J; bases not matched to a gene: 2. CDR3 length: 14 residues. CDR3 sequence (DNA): TGTGCCAGCACCCTAGCGGGGGGCACCGGGGAGCTGTTTTTT. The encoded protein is CASTLAGGTGELFF.

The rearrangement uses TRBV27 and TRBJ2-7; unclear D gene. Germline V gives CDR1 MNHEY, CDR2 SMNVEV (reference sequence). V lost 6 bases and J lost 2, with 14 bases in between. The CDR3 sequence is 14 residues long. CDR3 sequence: CASSSPYAPYEQYF. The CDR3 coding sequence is TGTGCCAGCAGCTCACCTTATGCCCCCTACGAGCAGTACTTC.

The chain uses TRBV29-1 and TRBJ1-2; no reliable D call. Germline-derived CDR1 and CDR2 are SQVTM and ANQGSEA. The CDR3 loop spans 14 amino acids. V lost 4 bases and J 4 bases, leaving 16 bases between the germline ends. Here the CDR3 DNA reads TGCAGCGTTGGGTCAGGCTCGTGGGGCTATGGCTACACCTTC. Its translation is CSVGSGSWGYGYTF.

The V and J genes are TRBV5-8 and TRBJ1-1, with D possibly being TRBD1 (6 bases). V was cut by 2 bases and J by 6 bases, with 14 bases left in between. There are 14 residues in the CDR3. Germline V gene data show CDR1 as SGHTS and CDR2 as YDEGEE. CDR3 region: CASSLEQGSAEAFF. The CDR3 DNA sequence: TGTGCCAGCAGCTTAGAACAGGGCTCGGCTGAAGCTTTCTTT.

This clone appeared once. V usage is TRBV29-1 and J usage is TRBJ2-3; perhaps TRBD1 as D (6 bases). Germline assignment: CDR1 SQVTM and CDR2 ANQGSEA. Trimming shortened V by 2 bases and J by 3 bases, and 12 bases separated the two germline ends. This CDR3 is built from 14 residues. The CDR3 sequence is CSVERAGETDTQYF. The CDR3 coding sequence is TGCAGCGTTGAACGGGCAGGGGAAACAGATACGCAGTATTTT.

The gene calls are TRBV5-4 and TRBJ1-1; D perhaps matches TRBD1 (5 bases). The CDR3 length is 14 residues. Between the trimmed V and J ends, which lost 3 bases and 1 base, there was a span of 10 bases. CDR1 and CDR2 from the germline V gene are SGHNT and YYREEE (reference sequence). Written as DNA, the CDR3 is TGTGCCAGCAGCTCGGGACCACCGAACACTGAAGCTTTCTTT. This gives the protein CASSSGPPNTEAFF.

CDR3 DNA: TGCGCCAGCAGCCAAGGGGAGACGGGACAGGGTAACGAGCAGTACTTC. Translated, it gives CASSQGETGQGNEQYF. The rearrangement links TRBV4-1 to TRBJ2-5; 9 positions agree with TRBD1. Gene TRBJ2-7 matches the end of the DNA better, so the J call may be wrong. Germline V gene lookup returns CDR1 MGHRA and CDR2 YSYEKL. CDR3 length: 16 amino acids.

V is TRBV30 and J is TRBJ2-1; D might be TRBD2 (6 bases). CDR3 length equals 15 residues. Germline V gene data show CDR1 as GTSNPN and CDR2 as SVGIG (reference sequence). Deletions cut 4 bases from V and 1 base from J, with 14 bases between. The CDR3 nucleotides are TGTGCCTGGATAAACCTCGGGGGTTCCTACAATGAGCAGTTCTTC. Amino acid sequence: CAWINLGGSYNEQFF.

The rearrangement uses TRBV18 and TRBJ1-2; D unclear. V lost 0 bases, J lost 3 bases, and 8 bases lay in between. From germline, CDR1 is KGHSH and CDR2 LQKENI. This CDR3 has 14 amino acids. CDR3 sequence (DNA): TGTGCCAGCTCACCACCGATGGGTGACTATGGCTACACCTTC. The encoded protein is CASSPPMGDYGYTF.

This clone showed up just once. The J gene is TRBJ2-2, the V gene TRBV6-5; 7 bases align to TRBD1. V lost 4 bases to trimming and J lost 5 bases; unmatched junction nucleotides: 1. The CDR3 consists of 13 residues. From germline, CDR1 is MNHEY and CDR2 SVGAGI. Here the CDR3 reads CASSSQGTGELFF. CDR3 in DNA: TGTGCCAGCAGTTCACAGGGGACCGGGGAGCTGTTTTTT.

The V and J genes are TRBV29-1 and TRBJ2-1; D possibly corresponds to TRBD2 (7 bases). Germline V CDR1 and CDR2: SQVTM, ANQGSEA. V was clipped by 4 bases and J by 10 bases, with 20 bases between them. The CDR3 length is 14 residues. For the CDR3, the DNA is TGCAGCGTTGTCAAAGGACCGGGGGGCGTGGAGCAGTTCTTC. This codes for CSVVKGPGGVEQFF.

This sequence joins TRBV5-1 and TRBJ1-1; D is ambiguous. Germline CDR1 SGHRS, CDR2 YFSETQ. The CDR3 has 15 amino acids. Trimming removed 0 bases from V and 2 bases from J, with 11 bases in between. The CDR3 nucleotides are TGCGCCAGCAGCTTGGCTTTCGGGGATAACACTGAAGCTTTCTTT. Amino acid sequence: CASSLAFGDNTEAFF.

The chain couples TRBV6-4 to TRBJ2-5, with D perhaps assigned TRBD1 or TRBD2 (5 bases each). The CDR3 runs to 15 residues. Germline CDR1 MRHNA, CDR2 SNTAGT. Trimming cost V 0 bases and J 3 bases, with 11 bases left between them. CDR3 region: CASSDSGHGEETQYF. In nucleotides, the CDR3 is TGTGCCAGCAGTGACTCCGGACACGGGGAAGAGACCCAGTACTTC.

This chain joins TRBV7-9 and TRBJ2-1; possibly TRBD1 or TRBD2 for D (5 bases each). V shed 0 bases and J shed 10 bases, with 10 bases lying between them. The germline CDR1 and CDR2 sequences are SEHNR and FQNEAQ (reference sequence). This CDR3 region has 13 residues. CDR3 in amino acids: CASSLALGDEQFF. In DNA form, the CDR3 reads TGTGCCAGCAGCTTAGCTCTCGGGGACGAGCAGTTCTTC.

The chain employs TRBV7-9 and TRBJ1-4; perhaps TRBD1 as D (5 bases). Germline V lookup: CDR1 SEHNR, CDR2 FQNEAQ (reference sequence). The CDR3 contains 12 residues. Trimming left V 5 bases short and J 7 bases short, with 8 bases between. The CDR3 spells CASSRGTEKLFF. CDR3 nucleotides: TGTGCCAGCAGCCGGGGGACTGAAAAACTGTTTTTT. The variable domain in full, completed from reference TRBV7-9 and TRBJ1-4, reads DTGVSQNPRHKITKRGQNVTFRCDPISEHNRLYWYRQTLGQGPEFLTYFQNEAQLEKSRLLSDRFSAERPKGSFSTLEIQRTEQGDSAMYLCASSRGTEKLFFGSGTQLSVL.

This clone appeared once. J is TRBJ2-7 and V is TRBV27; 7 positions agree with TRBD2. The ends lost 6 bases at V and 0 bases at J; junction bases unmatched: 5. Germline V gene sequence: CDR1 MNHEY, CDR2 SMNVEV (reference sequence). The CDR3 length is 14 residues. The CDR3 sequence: CASSPSGSSYEQYF. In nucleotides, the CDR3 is TGTGCCAGCAGCCCTAGCGGTAGCTCCTACGAGCAGTACTTC.

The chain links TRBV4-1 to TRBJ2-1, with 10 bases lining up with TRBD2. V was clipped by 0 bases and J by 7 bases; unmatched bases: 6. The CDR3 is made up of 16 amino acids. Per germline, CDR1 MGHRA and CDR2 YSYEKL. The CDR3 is CASSQEDSGGRNEQFF. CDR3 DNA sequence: TGCGCCAGCAGCCAAGAAGATAGCGGGGGGAGGAATGAGCAGTTCTTC.

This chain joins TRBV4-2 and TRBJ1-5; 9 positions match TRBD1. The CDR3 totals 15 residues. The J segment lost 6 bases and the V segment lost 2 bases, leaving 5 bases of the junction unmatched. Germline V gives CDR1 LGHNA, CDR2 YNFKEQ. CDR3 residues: CASSQTGGAGQPQHF. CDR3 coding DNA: TGTGCCAGCAGCCAAACAGGGGGCGCGGGTCAGCCCCAGCATTTT.

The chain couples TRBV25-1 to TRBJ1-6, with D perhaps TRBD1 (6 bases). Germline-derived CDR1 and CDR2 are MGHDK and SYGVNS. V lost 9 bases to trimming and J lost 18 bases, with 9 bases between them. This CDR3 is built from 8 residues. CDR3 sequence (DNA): TGTGCCAGATTACAGGGCCACTTT. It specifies CARLQGHF.

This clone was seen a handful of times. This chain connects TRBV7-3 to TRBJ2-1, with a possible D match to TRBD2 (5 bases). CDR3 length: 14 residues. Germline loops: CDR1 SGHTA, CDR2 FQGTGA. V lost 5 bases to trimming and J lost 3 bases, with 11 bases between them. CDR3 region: CASSPHRDYNEQFF. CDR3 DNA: TGTGCCAGCAGCCCGCACCGGGACTACAATGAGCAGTTCTTC.

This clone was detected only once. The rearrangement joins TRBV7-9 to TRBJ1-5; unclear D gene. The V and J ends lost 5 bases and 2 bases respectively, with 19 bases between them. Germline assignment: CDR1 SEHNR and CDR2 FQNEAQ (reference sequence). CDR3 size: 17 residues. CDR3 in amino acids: CASSPGNGDLGNQPQHF. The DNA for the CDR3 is TGTGCCAGCAGCCCGGGAAACGGGGATTTGGGCAATCAGCCCCAGCATTTT.

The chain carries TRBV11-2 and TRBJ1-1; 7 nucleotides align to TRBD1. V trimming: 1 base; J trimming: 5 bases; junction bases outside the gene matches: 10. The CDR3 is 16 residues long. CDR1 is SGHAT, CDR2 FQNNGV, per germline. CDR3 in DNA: TGTGCCAGCAGCTTAGGGTGGGGCAGGGGGAATACTGAAGCTTTCTTT. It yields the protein CASSLGWGRGNTEAFF. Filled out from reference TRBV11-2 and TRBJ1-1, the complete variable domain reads EAGVAQSPRYKIIEKRQSVAFWCNPISGHATLYWYQQILGQGPKLLIQFQNNGVVDDSQLPKDRFSAERLKGVDSTLKIQPAKLEDSAVYLCASSLGWGRGNTEAFFGQGTRLTVV.

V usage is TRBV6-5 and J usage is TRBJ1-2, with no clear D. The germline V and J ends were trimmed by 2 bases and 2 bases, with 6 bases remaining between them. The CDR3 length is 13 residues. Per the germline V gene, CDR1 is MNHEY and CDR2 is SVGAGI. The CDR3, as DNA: TGTGCCAGCAGTTACGGCCAGAACTATGGCTACACCTTC. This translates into CASSYGQNYGYTF.

The CDR3 here is CASSLGRGGTDTQYF. In DNA, the CDR3 is TGTGCCAGCAGCTTAGGTCGGGGTGGGACAGATACGCAGTATTTT. The chain combines TRBV7-7 with TRBJ2-3; D perhaps matches TRBD2 (5 bases). The CDR3 is 15 residues long. The V end was cut by 1 base, the J end by 3 bases, with 11 bases between. The germline CDR1 and CDR2 sequences are SSHAT and FNYEAQ (reference sequence).

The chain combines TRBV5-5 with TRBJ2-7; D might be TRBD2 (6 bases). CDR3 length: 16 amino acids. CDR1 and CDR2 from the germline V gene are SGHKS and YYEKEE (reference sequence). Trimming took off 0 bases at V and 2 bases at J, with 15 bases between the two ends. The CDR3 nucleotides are TGTGCCAGCAGCTTGGTGTATCGGGGGAAAACCTACGAGCAGTACTTC. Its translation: CASSLVYRGKTYEQYF.

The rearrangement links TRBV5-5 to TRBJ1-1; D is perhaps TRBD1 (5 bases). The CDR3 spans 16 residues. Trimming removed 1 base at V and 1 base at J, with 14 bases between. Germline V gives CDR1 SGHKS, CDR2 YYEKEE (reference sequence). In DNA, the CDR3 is TGTGCCAGCAGCTTGTCCGCGGCAGGACAGAACACTGAAGCTTTCTTT. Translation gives CASSLSAAGQNTEAFF.

The CDR3 loop is CASSLGTALNTEAFF. CDR3 nucleotide sequence: TGTGCCAGCAGCTTAGGGACAGCCTTGAACACTGAAGCTTTCTTT. This chain links TRBV7-9 with TRBJ1-1; D is perhaps TRBD1 (6 bases). The germline V and J ends were trimmed by 1 base and 0 bases, with 9 bases remaining between them. The germline CDR1 and CDR2 sequences are SEHNR and FQNEAQ (reference sequence). The CDR3 has 15 amino acids.

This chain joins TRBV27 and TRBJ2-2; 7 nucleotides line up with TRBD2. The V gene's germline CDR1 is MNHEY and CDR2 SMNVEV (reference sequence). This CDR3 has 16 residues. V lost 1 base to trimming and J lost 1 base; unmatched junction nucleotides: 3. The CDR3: CASSLYGGGNTGELFF. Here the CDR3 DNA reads TGTGCCAGCAGTTTATATGGGGGGGGGAACACCGGGGAGCTGTTTTTT.

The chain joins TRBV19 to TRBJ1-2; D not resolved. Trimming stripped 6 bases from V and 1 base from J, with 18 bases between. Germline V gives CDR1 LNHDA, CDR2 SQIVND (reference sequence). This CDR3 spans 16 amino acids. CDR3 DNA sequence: TGTGCCAGTAGCCGTACCCGAGGCCCGGATAACTATGGCTACACCTTC. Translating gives CASSRTRGPDNYGYTF. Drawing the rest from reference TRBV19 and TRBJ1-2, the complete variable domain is DGGITQSPKYLFRKEGQNVTLSCEQNLNHDAMYWYRQDPGQGLRLIYYSQIVNDFQKGDIAEGYSVSREKKESFPLTVTSAQKNPTAFYLCASSRTRGPDNYGYTFGSGTRLTVV.

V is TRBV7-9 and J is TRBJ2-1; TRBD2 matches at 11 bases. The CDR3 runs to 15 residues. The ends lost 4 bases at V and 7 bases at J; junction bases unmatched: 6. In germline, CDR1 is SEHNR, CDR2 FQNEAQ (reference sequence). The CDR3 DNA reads TGTGCCAGCAGCTATCTAGCGGGGGGCCGGAATGAGCAGTTCTTC. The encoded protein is CASSYLAGGRNEQFF.

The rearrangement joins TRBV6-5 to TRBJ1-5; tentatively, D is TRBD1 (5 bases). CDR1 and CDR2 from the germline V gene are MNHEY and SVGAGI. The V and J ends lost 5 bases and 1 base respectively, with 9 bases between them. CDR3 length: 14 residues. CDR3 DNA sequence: TGTGCCAGCAGTCCGGGACCCAGCAATCAGCCCCAGCATTTT. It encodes CASSPGPSNQPQHF.

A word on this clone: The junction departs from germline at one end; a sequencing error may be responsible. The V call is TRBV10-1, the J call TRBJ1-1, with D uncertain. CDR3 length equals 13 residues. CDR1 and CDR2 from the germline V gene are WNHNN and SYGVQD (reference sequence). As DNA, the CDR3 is TGCGCCAGCAGTGTGGAAGAAGACACTAAAGCTTTCTTT. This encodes CASSVEEDTKAFF.